Sequencing of this T cell receptor beta chain was carried out in a study of cytomegalovirus exposure and HLA in healthy donors. The protocol was immunoSEQ multiplex PCR, while the TCRdb copy is restricted to in-frame clones and leaves out a portion. The sample shows more than 120,000 clones, roughly 89% of them seen only once. Trimming stripped 3 bases from V and 6 bases from J, with 9 bases between. Germline V CDR1 and CDR2: SNHLY, FYNNEI. The CDR3 extends over 12 amino acids. The J gene is TRBJ2-7, the V gene TRBV2; tentative D call: TRBD1 (5 bases). Sequenced: PBMCs. This TCR derives from a man aged 18 to 30 in good health and CMV-seropositive. CDR3 bases: TGTGCCAGCAGTGACAGGGTTGGCGAGCAGTACTTC. It specifies CASSDRVGEQYF. The entire variable domain, with the rest obtained from reference TRBV2 and TRBJ2-7, is as follows: EPEVTQTPSHQVTQMGQEVILRCVPISNHLYFYWYRQILGQKVEFLVSFYNNEISEKSEIFDDQFSVERPDGSNFTLKIRSTKLEDSAMYFCASSDRVGEQYFGPGTRLTVT.